These T cell receptor beta chains were read from a single sample in a study of blood T cell repertoires in COVID-19. The protocol was immunoSEQ multiplex PCR, while the TCRdb copy is restricted to in-frame clones and leaves out a portion. This sample carries some 51,000 clones, less than 95% of them seen once, and the ten largest clones take around 3%. The sample taken for sequencing was peripheral blood. The origin of the receptors is a man aged 45-65 years with acute or convalescent COVID-19. Both conserved end residues are trimmed from each CDR3.

J gene: TRBJ1-2; V gene: TRBV18; CDR3 protein: ASSSGYGYT
J gene: TRBJ2-3; V gene: TRBV10-1; CDR3 protein: ASGPGESTDTQY
J gene: TRBJ1-6; V gene: TRBV2; CDR3 protein: ASTGLWNSPLH
J gene: TRBJ2-2; V gene: TRBV12-3/TRBV12-4; CDR3 protein: AYGGENTGELF
J gene: TRBJ2-6; V gene: TRBV19; CDR3 protein: ARAGGNGANVLT
J gene: TRBJ2-5; V gene: TRBV1; CDR3 protein: TSQYGLADQETQY
J gene: TRBJ1-2; V gene: TRBV5-1; CDR3 protein: ASSLEESAYGYT
J gene: TRBJ1-1; V gene: TRBV6-6; CDR3 protein: ASSVTGPTEAF
J gene: TRBJ1-6; V gene: TRBV6-4; CDR3 protein: ASSDPDTGGSPLH
J gene: TRBJ1-3; V gene: TRBV5-6; CDR3 protein: ASSGLQGAGNTIY
J gene: TRBJ1-4; V gene: TRBV7-2; CDR3 protein: ASSGRVGEKLF
J gene: TRBJ1-1; V gene: TRBV30; CDR3 protein: ALGHPHRGTEAF
J gene: TRBJ2-1; V gene: TRBV5-6; CDR3 protein: ASSLRGSGYNEQF
J gene: TRBJ1-4; V gene: TRBV30; CDR3 protein: ACYRGPNEKLF
J gene: TRBJ1-2; V gene: TRBV7-2; CDR3 protein: ASSDRTLSSNYGYT
J gene: TRBJ1-1; V gene: TRBV7-2; CDR3 protein: ASRSKSGGLMNTEAF
J gene: TRBJ1-4; V gene: TRBV3-1/TRBV3-2; CDR3 protein: ASSQVRGQARATNEKLF
J gene: TRBJ1-3; V gene: TRBV7-9; CDR3 protein: ASSLGQGFSYGNTIY
J gene: TRBJ2-1; V gene: TRBV5-4; CDR3 protein: ASSLWSGGANEQF
J gene: TRBJ1-6; V gene: TRBV7-8; CDR3 protein: ASSLKLTVYNSPLH
J gene: TRBJ2-2; V gene: TRBV5-1; CDR3 protein: ASSPLAGVRTGELF
J gene: TRBJ2-2; V gene: TRBV5-1; CDR3 protein: ASSLVGQGTGELF
J gene: TRBJ1-2; V gene: TRBV3-1/TRBV3-2; CDR3 protein: ASSPLRDSYGYT
J gene: TRBJ2-7; V gene: TRBV5-1; CDR3 protein: ASSLAGTSGGPRSYEQY
J gene: TRBJ2-2; V gene: TRBV18; CDR3 protein: ASSPDRGSTGELF
J gene: TRBJ1-1; V gene: TRBV5-5; CDR3 protein: ASSLGQALNTEAF
J gene: TRBJ1-6; V gene: TRBV6-6; CDR3 protein: ASNTGGAGSPLH
J gene: TRBJ2-1; V gene: TRBV5-3; CDR3 protein: ARSWTSGASSYNEQF
J gene: TRBJ1-3; V gene: TRBV7-9; CDR3 protein: ASSRAQGAILFGNTIY
J gene: TRBJ2-4; V gene: TRBV30; CDR3 protein: AWSVSSAKNIQY
J gene: TRBJ2-3; V gene: TRBV9; CDR3 protein: ASSVGGGAVSDTQY
J gene: TRBJ1-4; V gene: TRBV2; CDR3 protein: ASSGGTSGEKLF